This T cell receptor beta chain is from a study of a mutant IDH1 vaccine in newly diagnosed glioma. Study details: Across weeks 1, 3, 5, 7, 11, 15, 19 and 23, patients received a vaccination each time, eight in all. Previous treatment comprised radiotherapy, temozolomide, or both, mostly both. Vaccination began 4-6 weeks post radiotherapy alone, or with temozolomide cycles.

Per the germline V gene, CDR1 is MDHEN and CDR2 is SYDVKM. Trimming removed 3 bases from V and 6 bases from J; junction bases left unmatched: 8. This CDR3 is 15 amino acids long. Only in-frame clones appear in the TCRdb table, and some are missing; sequencing was by immunoSEQ multiplex PCR. The data show 30,000 to 40,000 clones, around 81% seen once. Described time point: week 23, last vaccination. A single vaccine dose contained 300 ug of mutant IDH1 20-mer peptide, and topical imiquimod was used with it. Of note for this clone: The target antigen is unknown.

The receptor was isolated from a man aged 40-49 years with glioma. This sequence joins TRBV28 and TRBJ2-7; the match to TRBD1 covers 10 bases. The sequences come from PBMCs, collected from a glioma patient whose treatment included an IDH1 peptide vaccine. The CDR3 reads CASSLDRGELPEQYF. The CDR3 DNA reads as TGTGCCAGCAGTTTGGACAGGGGGGAACTTCCCGAGCAGTACTTC.